The next 11 T cell receptor beta chains were all read from a single sample in a study of T-cell reconstitution after alpha-beta-depleted transplantation in children. Library preparation (for TCRbeta) was performed with unique molecular identifiers. TCRdb ran MiXCR on the PCR reads and lists one entry per CDR3 protein. The sample yields roughly 490,000 distinct CDR3 sequences, roughly an eighth seen once. The sample here was PBMCs, mostly from graft donor cells, taken 180 days after TCRalphabeta/CD19-depleted stem cell transplant. The receptors derive from a female patient aged 2 to 10 who had a stem cell transplant for aplastic anemia, so the T cells may come from the graft donor.

This clonotype has ten or more counts. The rearrangement links TRBV29-1 to TRBJ2-7, with D possibly matching TRBD2 (5 bases). Trimming took 7 bases from V and 2 from J, leaving 12 bases between them. The CDR3 runs 12 residues. The germline V gene encodes CDR1 SQVTM and CDR2 ANQGSEA. The CDR3 region is CSAITRTYEQYF. The CDR3 bases are TGCAGCGCTATAACTAGGACCTACGAGCAGTACTTC.

This chain joins TRBV6-5 and TRBJ2-1, with a weak D call TRBD2 (5 bases). The germline V gene has CDR1 MNHEY and CDR2 SVGAGI. V shed 0 bases and J shed 7 bases, with 10 bases lying between them. CDR3 length equals 14 residues. The CDR3 loop reads CASSYSGRRNEQFF. The CDR3 region has the DNA TGTGCCAGCAGTTACTCAGGACGGAGGAATGAGCAGTTCTTC.

The chain couples TRBV2 to TRBJ2-5, with 7 bases lining up with TRBD2. CDR3 length equals 15 residues. With 7 bases clipped from V and 5 bases from J, the junction kept 13 bases outside the gene matches. Looked up from germline, CDR1 is SNHLY and CDR2 is FYNNEI. The CDR3 loop is CASKWGGSDRETQYF. The CDR3 DNA reads TGTGCCAGCAAATGGGGCGGGAGTGATCGGGAGACCCAGTACTTC.

On this clonotype: The junction departs from germline at one end; a sequencing error may be responsible. The chain couples TRBV11-2 to TRBJ2-1; D is possibly TRBD1 (6 bases). This CDR3 has 15 amino acids. The germline gives CDR1 SGHAT, CDR2 FQNNGV. In nucleotides, the CDR3 is TGTACCAGCAGCTTAGACCCTTGGGACAACAATGAGCAGTTCTTC. Translating gives CTSSLDPWDNNEQFF.

This clonotype appeared a few times. The rearrangement uses TRBV20-1 and TRBJ2-2; a weak D match, TRBD2 (6 bases). V gave up 3 bases and J gave up 0 bases, with 14 bases separating them. Germline loops: CDR1 DFQATT, CDR2 SNEGSKA (reference sequence). This CDR3 has 16 residues. CDR3 protein: CSARGGAKANTGELFF. The CDR3 coding sequence is TGCAGTGCTAGGGGCGGGGCGAAGGCGAACACCGGGGAGCTGTTTTTT.

This clonotype turned up a few times. The genes are TRBV29-1 and TRBJ1-1; D is perhaps TRBD1 (6 bases). The germline V gene has CDR1 SQVTM and CDR2 ANQGSEA. Trimming removed 6 bases from V and 4 bases from J, with 15 bases in between. The CDR3 loop spans 13 amino acids. The CDR3 nucleotides are TGCAGCGTCCGCAGGGGTGGGGGCACTGAAGCTTTCTTT. It translates to CSVRRGGGTEAFF.

This clonotype has a count of ten or more. CDR3 DNA: TGCAGTGCTAGAGTAGGGGCAGCTTATAATTCACCCCTCCACTTT. Translation gives CSARVGAAYNSPLHF. This chain connects TRBV20-1 to TRBJ1-6; TRBD1 is a possible D gene (5 bases). V lost 1 base and J 4 bases, leaving 11 bases between the germline ends. CDR3 length: 15 amino acids. Germline V gene data show CDR1 as DFQATT and CDR2 as SNEGSKA (reference sequence).

The V call is TRBV12-5, the J call TRBJ2-1; 10 bases agree with TRBD1. V lost 2 bases and J lost 4; bases outside the gene matches: 11. This CDR3 contains 18 residues. Germline V gene sequence: CDR1 LGHNT, CDR2 FRNRAP. Here the CDR3 reads CASGLIPDGTGAYNEQFF. The CDR3 DNA follows: TGTGCTAGTGGTTTGATACCGGACGGGACAGGGGCATACAATGAGCAGTTCTTC.

The chain employs TRBV25-1 and TRBJ1-2; D unresolved. The CDR3 contains 12 residues. The germline V and J ends were trimmed by 8 bases and 0 bases, with 7 bases remaining between them. CDR1 and CDR2 (germline): MGHDK, SYGVNS. The CDR3 DNA is TGTGCCAGCTACAGTGCTAACTATGGCTACACCTTC. This encodes CASYSANYGYTF.

This chain connects TRBV7-2 to TRBJ2-1; either TRBD1 or TRBD2 may supply D (5 bases each). CDR3 size: 15 residues. Between the trimmed V and J ends, which lost 5 bases and 6 bases, there was a span of 17 bases. Germline CDR1 and CDR2: SGHTA and FQGNSA. The CDR3 region has the DNA TGTGCCAGCAGCGAGGGGACGGGGTCAATCAATGAGCAGTTCTTC. Residues: CASSEGTGSINEQFF. Based on the CDR3 plus reference TRBV7-2 and TRBJ2-1, the full variable domain is GAGVSQSPSNKVTEKGKDVELRCDPISGHTALYWYRQSLGQGLEFLIYFQGNSAPDKSGLPSDRFSAERTGGSVSTLTIQRTQQEDSAVYLCASSEGTGSINEQFFGPGTRLTVL.

The rearrangement joins TRBV9 to TRBJ2-2, with D perhaps matching TRBD1 or TRBD2 (6 bases each). Germline CDR1 SGDLS, CDR2 YYNGEE. CDR3 size: 16 residues. Trimming cost V 1 base and J 6 bases, with 16 bases left between them. DNA for the CDR3: TGTGCCAGCAGCGTAAGGGGGAATCGGGAGCCCGGGGAGCTGTTTTTT. Its translation is CASSVRGNREPGELFF.